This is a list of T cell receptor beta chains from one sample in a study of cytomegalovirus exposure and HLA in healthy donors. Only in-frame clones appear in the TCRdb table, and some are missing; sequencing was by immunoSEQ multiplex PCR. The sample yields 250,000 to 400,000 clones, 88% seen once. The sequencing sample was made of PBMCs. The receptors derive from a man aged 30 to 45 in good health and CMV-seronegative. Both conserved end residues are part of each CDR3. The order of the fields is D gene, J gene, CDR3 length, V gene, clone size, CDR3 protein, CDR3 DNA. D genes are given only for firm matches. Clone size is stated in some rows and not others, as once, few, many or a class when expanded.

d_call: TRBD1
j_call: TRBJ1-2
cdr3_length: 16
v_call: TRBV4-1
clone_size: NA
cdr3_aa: CASSQAGQSLNYGYTF
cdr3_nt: TGCGCCAGCAGCCAAGCGGGACAGAGCCTTAACTATGGCTACACCTTC

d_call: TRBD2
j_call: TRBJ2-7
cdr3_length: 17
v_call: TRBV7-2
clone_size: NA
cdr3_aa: CASSMGLVGFVSYEQYF
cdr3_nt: TGTGCCAGCAGCATGGGACTAGTAGGTTTCGTCTCCTACGAGCAGTACTTC

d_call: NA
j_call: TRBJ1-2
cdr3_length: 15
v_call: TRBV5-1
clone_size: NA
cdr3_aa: CASSLDRAGSYGYTF
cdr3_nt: TGCGCCAGCAGCTTGGACAGGGCAGGATCCTATGGCTACACCTTC

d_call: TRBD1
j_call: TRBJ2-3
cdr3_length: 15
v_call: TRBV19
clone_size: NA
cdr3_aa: CASSKTGGAGYTQYF
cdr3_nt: TGTGCCAGTAGTAAAACAGGGGGCGCGGGTTATACGCAGTATTTT

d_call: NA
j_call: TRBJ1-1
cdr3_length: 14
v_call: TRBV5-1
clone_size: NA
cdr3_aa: CASSLATGLTEAFF
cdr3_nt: TGCGCCAGCAGCTTGGCCACAGGGCTCACTGAAGCTTTCTTT

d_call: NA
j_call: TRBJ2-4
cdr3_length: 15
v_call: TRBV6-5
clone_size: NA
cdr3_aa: CASSYGPSAKNIQYF
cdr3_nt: TGTGCCAGCAGTTACGGGCCATCGGCCAAAAACATTCAGTACTTC

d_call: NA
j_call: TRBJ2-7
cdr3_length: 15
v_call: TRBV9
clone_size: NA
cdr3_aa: CASSVGPGVSYEQYF
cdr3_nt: TGTGCCAGCAGCGTAGGCCCAGGGGTCTCCTACGAGCAGTACTTC

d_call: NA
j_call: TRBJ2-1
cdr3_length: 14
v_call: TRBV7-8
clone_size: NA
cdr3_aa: CASSLRDRDNEQFF
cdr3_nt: TGTGCCAGCAGCTTACGGGATAGGGACAATGAGCAGTTCTTC

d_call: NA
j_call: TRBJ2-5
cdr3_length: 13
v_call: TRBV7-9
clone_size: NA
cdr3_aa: CASSRGAGETQYF
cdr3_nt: TGTGCCAGCAGCCGGGGGGCGGGGGAGACCCAGTACTTC

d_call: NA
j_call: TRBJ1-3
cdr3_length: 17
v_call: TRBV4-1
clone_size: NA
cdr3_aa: CASSQVIGGGLGNTIYF
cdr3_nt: TGCGCCAGCAGCCAAGTAATAGGTGGGGGACTTGGAAACACCATATATTTT

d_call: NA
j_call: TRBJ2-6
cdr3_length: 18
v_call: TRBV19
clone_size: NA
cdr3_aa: CASTVPGVGEAGANVLTF
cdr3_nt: TGTGCCAGTACCGTACCGGGTGTTGGGGAGGCTGGGGCCAACGTCCTGACTTTC

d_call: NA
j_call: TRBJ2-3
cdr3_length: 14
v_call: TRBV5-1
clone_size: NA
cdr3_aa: CASSLAGGPDTQYF
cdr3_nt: TGCGCCAGCAGCTTGGCGGGGGGCCCAGATACGCAGTATTTT

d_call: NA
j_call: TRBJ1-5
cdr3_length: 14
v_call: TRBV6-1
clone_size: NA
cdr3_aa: CASMRGGLSQPQHF
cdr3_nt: TGTGCCAGCATGAGGGGAGGTTTGAGTCAGCCCCAGCATTTT

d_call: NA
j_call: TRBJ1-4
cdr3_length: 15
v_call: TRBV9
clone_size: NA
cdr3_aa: CASSGRDATNEKLFF
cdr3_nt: TGTGCCAGCTCGGGGAGGGACGCAACTAATGAAAAACTGTTTTTT

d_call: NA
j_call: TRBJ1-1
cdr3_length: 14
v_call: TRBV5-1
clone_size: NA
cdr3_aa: CASSTPGGGTEAFF
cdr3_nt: TGCGCCAGCAGCACGCCTGGGGGGGGCACTGAAGCTTTCTTT

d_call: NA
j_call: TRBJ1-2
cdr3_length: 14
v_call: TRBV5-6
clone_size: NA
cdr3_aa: CASSLSTGYYGYTF
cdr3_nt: TGTGCCAGCAGCTTGAGTACAGGGTACTATGGCTACACCTTC

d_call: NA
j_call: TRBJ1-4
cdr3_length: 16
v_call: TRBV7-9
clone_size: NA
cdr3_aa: CASSLAVGAMGEKLFF
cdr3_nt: TGTGCCAGCAGCTTAGCGGTGGGGGCAATGGGTGAAAAACTGTTTTTT

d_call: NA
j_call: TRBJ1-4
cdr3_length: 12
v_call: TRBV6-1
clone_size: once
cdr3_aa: CASTSQGEKLFF
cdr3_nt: TGTGCCAGCACCTCGCAGGGAGAAAAACTGTTTTTT

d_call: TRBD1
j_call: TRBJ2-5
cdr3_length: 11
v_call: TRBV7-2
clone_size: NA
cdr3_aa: CASSTGGAQYF
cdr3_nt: TGTGCCAGCAGCACAGGGGGAGCCCAGTACTTC

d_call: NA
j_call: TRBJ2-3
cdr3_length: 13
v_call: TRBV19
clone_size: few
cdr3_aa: CASSLSGTDTQYF
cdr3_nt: TGTGCCAGTAGTCTCAGTGGCACAGATACGCAGTATTTT

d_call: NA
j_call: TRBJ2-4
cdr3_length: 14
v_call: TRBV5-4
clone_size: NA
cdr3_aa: CASSLQGALNIQYF
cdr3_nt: TGTGCCAGCAGCTTGCAAGGGGCGTTAAACATTCAGTACTTC

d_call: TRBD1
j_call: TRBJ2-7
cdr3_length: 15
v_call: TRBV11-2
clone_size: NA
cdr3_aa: CASSSYRGKLFEQYF
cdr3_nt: TGTGCCAGCAGCTCATACAGGGGAAAATTGTTCGAGCAGTACTTC

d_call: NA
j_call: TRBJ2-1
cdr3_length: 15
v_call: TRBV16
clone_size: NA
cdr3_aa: CASSQGQIDYNEQFF
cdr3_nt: TGTGCCAGCAGCCAAGGACAGATAGACTACAATGAGCAGTTCTTC

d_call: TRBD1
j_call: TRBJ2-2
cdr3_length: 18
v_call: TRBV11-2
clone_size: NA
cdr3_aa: CASRKATFDRGNTGELFF
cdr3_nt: TGTGCCAGCAGAAAAGCCACCTTTGACAGGGGCAACACCGGGGAGCTGTTTTTT

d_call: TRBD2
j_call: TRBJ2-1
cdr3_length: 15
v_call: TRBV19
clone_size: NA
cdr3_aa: CASSISGGGYNEQFF
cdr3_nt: TGTGCCAGTAGTATTAGCGGGGGAGGTTACAATGAGCAGTTCTTC

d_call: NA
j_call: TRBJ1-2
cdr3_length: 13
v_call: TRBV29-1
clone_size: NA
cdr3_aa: CSVDPGASYGYTF
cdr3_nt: TGCAGCGTTGATCCAGGGGCTTCCTATGGCTACACCTTC

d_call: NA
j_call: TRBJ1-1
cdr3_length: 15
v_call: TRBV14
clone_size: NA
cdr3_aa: CASSQDNLPSPEAFF
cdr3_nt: TGTGCCAGCAGCCAAGACAACCTCCCGAGCCCCGAAGCTTTCTTT

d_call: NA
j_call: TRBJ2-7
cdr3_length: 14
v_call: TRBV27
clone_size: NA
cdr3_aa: CASSPNRVSYEQYF
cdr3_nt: TGTGCCAGCAGTCCAAACAGGGTCTCCTACGAGCAGTACTTC

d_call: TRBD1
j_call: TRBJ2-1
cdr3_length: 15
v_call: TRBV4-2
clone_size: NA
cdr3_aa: CASSKGQGASWEQFF
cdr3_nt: TGTGCCAGCAGCAAGGGACAGGGGGCGAGTTGGGAGCAGTTCTTC

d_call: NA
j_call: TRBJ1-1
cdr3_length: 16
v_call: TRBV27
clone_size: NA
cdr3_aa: CASSPLTLKGPTEAFF
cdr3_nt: TGTGCCAGCAGTCCATTGACCTTAAAGGGGCCAACTGAAGCTTTCTTT